These 6 T cell receptor beta chains originate from one sample sequenced in a study of T cell repertoires in cytomegalovirus infection. TCRdb re-analysed the reads in MiXCR, keeping a single row per CDR3 protein. Of 900,000 to 950,000 distinct CDR3 sequences listed, around 32% are singletons. These receptors' antigens are unknown. The material was cultured CD8+ T cells from PBMCs, obtained from culture after CMV antigen stimulation. These receptors all come from a human donor in good health (CMV status not recorded). Some clones in this sample may be carry-over from other donors' samples.

The chain links TRBV7-8 to TRBJ1-6, with 8 bases fitting TRBD1. CDR3 length: 15 amino acids. Trimming at V came to 1 base and at J to 9 bases, leaving 5 bases not matched to a gene. Germline V gene data show CDR1 as SGHVS and CDR2 as FQNEAQ. The CDR3 sequence is CASSLGRGQVSPLHF. The CDR3 nucleotides are TGTGCCAGCAGCTTAGGCAGGGGGCAGGTTTCACCCCTCCACTTT. The entire variable domain, with the rest obtained from reference TRBV7-8 and TRBJ1-6, is as follows: GAGVSQSPRYKVAKRGQDVALRCDPISGHVSLFWYQQALGQGPEFLTYFQNEAQLDKSGLPSDRFFAERPEGSVSTLKIQRTQQEDSAVYLCASSLGRGQVSPLHFGNGTRLTVT.

This clonotype was found many times. This rearrangement joins TRBV27 to TRBJ1-1, with D tentatively TRBD1 (6 bases). Deletions cut 6 bases from V and 2 bases from J, with 13 bases between. The germline gives CDR1 MNHEY, CDR2 SMNVEV (reference sequence). The CDR3 covers 14 residues. Here the CDR3 DNA reads TGTGCCAGCAGCTTAGAGGGGGGAAACACTGAAGCTTTCTTT. Translating gives CASSLEGGNTEAFF.

The chain combines TRBV6-2 or TRBV6-3 with TRBJ2-1, with TRBD2 identical over 7 bases. This CDR3 is built from 14 residues. The J segment lost 7 bases and the V segment lost 2 bases, leaving 5 bases of the junction unmatched. Germline CDR1 MNHEY, CDR2 SVGEGT. This CDR3 reads CASSYPVGGNEQFF. DNA for the CDR3: TGTGCCAGCAGTTACCCGGTCGGGGGGAATGAGCAGTTCTTC.

This clonotype has just a few counts. The gene calls are TRBV7-2 and TRBJ1-2; maybe TRBD1 (5 bases). The V end lost 8 bases, the J end lost 3 bases, and 16 bases lay between the germline ends. Per the germline V gene, CDR1 is SGHTA and CDR2 is FQGNSA. The CDR3 loop spans 14 amino acids. CDR3 nucleotides: TGTGCCAGCGACCCGACCAGGGCCCACTATGGCTACACCTTC. Residues: CASDPTRAHYGYTF.

This chain uses TRBV28 with TRBJ2-7; D unresolved. The CDR3 consists of 14 residues. Germline V lookup: CDR1 MDHEN, CDR2 SYDVKM. Deletions cut 3 bases from V and 5 bases from J, with 14 bases between. The DNA of the CDR3 is TGTGCCAGCAGTTTTTTCGGGCAGGCAGACGAGCAGTACGTC. Protein product: CASSFFGQADEQYV.

This chain connects TRBV29-1 to TRBJ2-5; TRBD1 might be the D (6 bases). Trimming took 8 bases from V and 5 from J, leaving 15 bases between them. CDR1 and CDR2 from the germline V gene are SQVTM and ANQGSEA. The CDR3 totals 12 residues. CDR3 bases: TGCAGCTTCTCCAAAAGGGGGGAGACCCAGTACTTC. It encodes CSFSKRGETQYF.